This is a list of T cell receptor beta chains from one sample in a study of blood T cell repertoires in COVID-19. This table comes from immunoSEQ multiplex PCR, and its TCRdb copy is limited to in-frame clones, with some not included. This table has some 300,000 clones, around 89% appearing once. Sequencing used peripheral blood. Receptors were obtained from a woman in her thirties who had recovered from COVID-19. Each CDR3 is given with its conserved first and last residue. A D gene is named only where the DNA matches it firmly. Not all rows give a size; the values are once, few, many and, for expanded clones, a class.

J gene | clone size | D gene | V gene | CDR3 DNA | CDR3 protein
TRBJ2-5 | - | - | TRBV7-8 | TGTGCCAGCAGCTCTGGGAACAGGGATGGGACCCAGTACTTC | CASSSGNRDGTQYF
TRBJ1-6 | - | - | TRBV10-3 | TGTGCCATCGGGGGGGACACAGGAGCGGGGCCGAATTCACCCCTCCACTTT | CAIGGDTGAGPNSPLHF
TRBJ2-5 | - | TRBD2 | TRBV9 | TGTGCCAGCAGCGTAGGTTGGGGCGGGGGTCAAGAGACCCAGTACTTC | CASSVGWGGGQETQYF
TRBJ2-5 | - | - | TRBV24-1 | TGTGCCACCAGTGATACGGGTAAACAAGAGACCCAGTACTTC | CATSDTGKQETQYF
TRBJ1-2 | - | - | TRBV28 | TGTGCCAGCAGTTTGTCAGGTCTCTCTCAAACCTTC | CASSLSGLSQTF
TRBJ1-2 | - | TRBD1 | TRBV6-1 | TGTGCCAGCAGTGATGGGACAGGCTATGGCTACACCTTC | CASSDGTGYGYTF
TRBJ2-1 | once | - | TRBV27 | TGTGCCAGCAGTTATGAGGGGGGGCTGTACAATGAGCAGTTCTTC | CASSYEGGLYNEQFF
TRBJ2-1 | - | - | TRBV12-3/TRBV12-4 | TGTGCCAGCAGTTGGGAGGCGTACAATGAGCAGTTCTTC | CASSWEAYNEQFF
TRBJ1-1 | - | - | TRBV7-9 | TGTGCCAGCAGCTTAGTAGGGGCAGGGGTTGGGACTGAAGCTTTCTTT | CASSLVGAGVGTEAFF
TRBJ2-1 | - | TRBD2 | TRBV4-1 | TGCGCCAGCAAACCAAGCGGGGCTATAAATGAGCAGTTCTTC | CASKPSGAINEQFF
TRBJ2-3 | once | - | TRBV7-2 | TGTGCCAGCAGCCTTCCGCCAGGCACAGATACGCAGTATTTT | CASSLPPGTDTQYF
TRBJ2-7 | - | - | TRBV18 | TGTGCCAGCTCACCAGGGTTGACTAGTGCCTCCTACGAGCAGTACTTC | CASSPGLTSASYEQYF
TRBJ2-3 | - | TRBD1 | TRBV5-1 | TGCGCCAGCAGTCCCGAAGGGACAGGGGGTTGGGGCACAGATACGCAGTATTTT | CASSPEGTGGWGTDTQYF
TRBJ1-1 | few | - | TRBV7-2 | TGTGCCAGCAGCTTAATCGAAGAGACTGAAGCTTTCTTT | CASSLIEETEAFF
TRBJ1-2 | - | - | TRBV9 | TGTGCCAGCTCACGGACAGAGTCTAACTATGGCTACACCTTC | CASSRTESNYGYTF
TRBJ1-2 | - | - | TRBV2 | TGTGCCAGCAGCCTCGGGAGCTATGGCTACACCTTC | CASSLGSYGYTF
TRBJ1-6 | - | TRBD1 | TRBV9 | TGTGCCAGCAGCGTAGGGGGACAGGGTGTAACACCCCTCCATTTT | CASSVGGQGVTPLHF
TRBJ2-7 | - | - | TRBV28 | TGTGCCAGCTACCCATACGGGGGAGGCTCCTACGAGCAGTACTTC | CASYPYGGGSYEQYF
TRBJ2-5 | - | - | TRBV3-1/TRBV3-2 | TGTGCCAGCAGCCAAGGTGGAGGCCCGGGGACCCAGTACTTC | CASSQGGGPGTQYF
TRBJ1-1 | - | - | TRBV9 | TGTGCCAGCAGCGTAGGGAGTTTGAACACTGAAGCTTTCTTT | CASSVGSLNTEAFF
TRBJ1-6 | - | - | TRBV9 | TGTGCCAGCAGCGACAGGACAGCAAATTCACCCCTCCACTTT | CASSDRTANSPLHF
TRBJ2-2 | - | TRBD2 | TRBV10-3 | TGTGCCATCGCGATCAGCGGGGGGGACACCGGGGAGCTGTTTTTT | CAIAISGGDTGELFF
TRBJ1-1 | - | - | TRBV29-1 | TGCAGCGGACGGGAGACCCACACTGAAGCTTTCTTT | CSGRETHTEAFF
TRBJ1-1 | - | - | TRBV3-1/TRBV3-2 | TGTGCCAGCAGCCACCCCCGAAGAGGGAGCACTGAAGCTTTCTTT | CASSHPRRGSTEAFF
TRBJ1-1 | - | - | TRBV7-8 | TGTGCCAGCAGCGACCTGCCTGTCAGCGGAGCTTTCTTT | CASSDLPVSGAFF
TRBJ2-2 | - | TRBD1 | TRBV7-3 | TGTGCCAGCAGCTTAAATGCCCCGGGACAGGACCGCACCGGGGAGCTGTTTTTT | CASSLNAPGQDRTGELFF
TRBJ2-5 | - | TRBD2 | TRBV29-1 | TGCAGCGTCCTAGCGGGGGGAGAGACCCAGTACTTC | CSVLAGGETQYF